This record looks at one TCR beta chain sequence and its context. The antigen is undetermined. Sequenced by immunoSEQ multiplex PCR; TCRdb stores in-frame clones only, minus some. Of approximately 140,000 clones in the sample, 91% are singletons; the top ten hold 7.5% to 8%. This sample was taken from a study of T cell responses to AZD1222 COVID-19 vaccine. Notes on the study in general: Seropositive AZD1222 recipients at baseline numbered only five or six. Repertoires were obtained solely post-peak T cell response.

J was trimmed by 1 base and V by 6 bases; bases with no gene match: 8. The CDR3 length is 15 residues. The germline CDR1 and CDR2 sequences are SGHVS and FQNEAQ. The origin of this receptor is an adult who received the MenACWY meningococcal vaccine as a control. The rearrangement uses TRBV7-8 and TRBJ2-5; 7 nucleotides align to TRBD2. The sequences come from peripheral blood, collected 28 days after the second dose of the MenACWY control vaccine. The CDR3 is CASRRGGTSQETQYF. The CDR3 nucleotides are TGTGCCAGCAGACGGGGAGGGACGAGCCAAGAGACCCAGTACTTC.